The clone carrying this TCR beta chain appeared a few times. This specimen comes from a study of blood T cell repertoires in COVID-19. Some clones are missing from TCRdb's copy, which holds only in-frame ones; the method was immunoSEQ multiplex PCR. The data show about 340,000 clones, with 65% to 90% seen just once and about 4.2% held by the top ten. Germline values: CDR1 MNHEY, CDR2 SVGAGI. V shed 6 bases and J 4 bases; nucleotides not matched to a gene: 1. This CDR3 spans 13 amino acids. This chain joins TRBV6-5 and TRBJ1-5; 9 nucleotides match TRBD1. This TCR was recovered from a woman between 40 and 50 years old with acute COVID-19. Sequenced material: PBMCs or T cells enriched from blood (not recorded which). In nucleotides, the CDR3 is TGTGCCAGCAGGGGACAGGGTAATCAGCCCCAGCATTTT. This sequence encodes CASRGQGNQPQHF.